Below, 32 T cell receptor beta chains from the same sample are listed, as sequenced in a study of graft-versus-host responses after intestinal transplantation. Data came from immunoSEQ multiplex PCR; TCRdb stores just in-frame clones and leaves some out. The table includes over 100,000 clones, more than 85% detected once. No antigen has been assigned to these receptors. The material was unstimulated CD8+ T cells sorted from spleen or lymph node cells, obtained before transplant. All receptors come from a human donor who was the organ donor for an intestinal transplant.

CDR3: CASSLGGGGYTF. CDR3 sequence (DNA): TGTGCCAGCAGTTTAGGGGGTGGTGGCTACACCTTC. The gene calls are TRBV28 and TRBJ1-2; D may be TRBD1 (5 bases). CDR1 and CDR2 (germline): MDHEN, SYDVKM. Trimming left V 2 bases short and J 7 bases short, with 8 bases between. The CDR3 has 12 residues.

This clone has just one count. V is TRBV5-1 and J is TRBJ2-2, with 16 bases identical to TRBD2. This CDR3 is 18 amino acids long. The germline V gene encodes CDR1 SGHRS and CDR2 YFSETQ. V dropped 3 bases and J dropped 3; count of bases not matched to a gene: 5. The CDR3 bases are TGCGCCAGCAGCTGGGGACTAGCGGGAGGGCCTTACACCGGGGAGCTGTTTTTT. Translated: CASSWGLAGGPYTGELFF.

The chain recombines TRBV9 with TRBJ1-2; tentative D call: TRBD1 (5 bases). V shed 0 bases and J shed 6 bases, with 12 bases lying between them. CDR3 length equals 14 residues. Germline values: CDR1 SGDLS, CDR2 YYNGEE. The CDR3 region has the DNA TGTGCCAGCAGCGTAGGGTGGGCAGGGAATGGCTACACCTTC. Protein sequence: CASSVGWAGNGYTF.

Of note for this clone: The same CDR3 can be traced to other DNA sequences in this sample. V and J are TRBV9 and TRBJ2-7; 12 positions match TRBD2. CDR3 size: 14 residues. The J segment lost 4 bases and the V segment lost 3 bases, leaving 2 bases of the junction unmatched. Germline CDR1 is SGDLS and CDR2 is YYNGEE. The CDR3 DNA reads as TGTGCCAGCAGCGGGGGACTAGCGGGTTACGAGCAGTACTTC. Translated, it gives CASSGGLAGYEQYF.

V usage is TRBV9 and J usage is TRBJ2-5, with D uncertain. CDR3 length: 15 amino acids. Trimming pared 0 bases from V and 5 bases from J, leaving 14 bases between. Germline V gives CDR1 SGDLS, CDR2 YYNGEE. The chain's CDR3 is CASSVEARSAETQYF. As DNA, the CDR3 is TGTGCCAGCAGCGTAGAGGCAAGGTCGGCGGAGACCCAGTACTTC.

The chain couples TRBV6-1 to TRBJ2-7; 8 nucleotides match TRBD1. The germline V gene encodes CDR1 MNHNS and CDR2 SASEGT. Trimming removed 8 bases from V and 3 bases from J; junction bases left unmatched: 6. The CDR3 length is 13 residues. This chain's CDR3 is CASWDRPFYEQYF. The CDR3 nucleotides are TGTGCCAGCTGGGACAGGCCCTTCTACGAGCAGTACTTC.

The chain recombines TRBV27 with TRBJ2-7; possible D gene TRBD1, 6 bases. V lost 0 bases and J lost 4, with 13 bases in between. This CDR3 spans 15 amino acids. CDR1 and CDR2 from the germline V gene are MNHEY and SMNVEV (reference sequence). This CDR3 is CASSLSAGVGYEQYF. CDR3 in DNA: TGTGCCAGCAGTTTATCGGCAGGGGTTGGTTACGAGCAGTACTTC.

The chain combines TRBV11-2 with TRBJ2-1; D is unclear. CDR1 and CDR2 from the germline V gene are SGHAT and FQNNGV. This CDR3 comprises 15 residues. Trimming removed 1 base at V and 4 bases at J, with 11 bases between. This CDR3 is CASSLAGFSYNEQFF. The CDR3 region has the DNA TGTGCCAGCAGCTTAGCTGGGTTTTCTTACAATGAGCAGTTCTTC.

This rearrangement joins TRBV15 to TRBJ2-7; possibly TRBD2 for D (5 bases). CDR3 length: 14 residues. Germline V gene data show CDR1 as LNHNV and CDR2 as YYDKDF (reference sequence). Trimming cost V 3 bases and J 2 bases, with 11 bases left between them. The CDR3 is CATSSQDGTYEQYF. Written as DNA, the CDR3 is TGTGCCACCAGCAGCCAGGACGGGACCTACGAGCAGTACTTC.

A few counts support this clone. The chain employs TRBV9 and TRBJ2-7; 8 bases match TRBD1. This CDR3 has 14 amino acids. CDR1 and CDR2 from the germline V gene are SGDLS and YYNGEE. The ends lost 3 bases at V and 3 bases at J; junction bases unmatched: 5. The CDR3 coding sequence is TGTGCCAGCAGCGCTGGGGACAGGTTCTACGAGCAGTACTTC. Translation gives CASSAGDRFYEQYF. Full variable domain (missing parts from reference TRBV9 and TRBJ2-7): DSGVTQTPKHLITATGQRVTLRCSPRSGDLSVYWYQQSLDQGLQFLIQYYNGEERAKGNILERFSAQQFPDLHSELNLSSLELGDSALYFCASSAGDRFYEQYFGPGTRLTVT.

The chain has TRBV30 and TRBJ1-1; a possible D gene is TRBD1 (5 bases). CDR1 and CDR2 from the germline V gene are GTSNPN and SVGIG (reference sequence). V lost 4 bases, J lost 0 bases, and 12 bases lay in between. This CDR3 comprises 14 residues. This CDR3 reads CAWKVRGMNTEAFF. In DNA form, the CDR3 reads TGTGCCTGGAAGGTGAGGGGCATGAACACTGAAGCTTTCTTT.

This clone came up once. The genes are TRBV7-8 and TRBJ2-7; possibly TRBD1 for D (6 bases). This CDR3 is built from 14 residues. The germline CDR1 and CDR2 sequences are SGHVS and FQNEAQ. V lost 5 bases and J 6 bases, leaving 17 bases between the germline ends. The CDR3 DNA follows: TGTGCCAGCAGCCCCCGCAGGGGCGGGCGCGAGCAGTACTTC. Translation: CASSPRRGGREQYF.

The chain couples TRBV28 to TRBJ2-1, with 10 positions matching TRBD1. The CDR3 totals 17 residues. With 5 bases clipped from V and 8 bases from J, the junction kept 15 bases outside the gene matches. Germline assignment: CDR1 MDHEN and CDR2 SYDVKM. The CDR3: CASSPHPGQGPLDEQFF. CDR3 sequence (DNA): TGTGCCAGCAGTCCCCATCCGGGACAGGGGCCCCTCGATGAGCAGTTCTTC.

Comment on this clone: This CDR3 is also generated by other DNA sequences in the sample. The V call is TRBV7-8, the J call TRBJ2-7; no definite D call. The CDR3 contains 13 residues. The V end lost 5 bases, the J end lost 0 bases, and 8 bases lay between the germline ends. Per the germline V gene, CDR1 is SGHVS and CDR2 is FQNEAQ. The CDR3 DNA follows: TGTGCCAGCAGCCTGGGGATCTCCTACGAGCAGTACTTC. Protein sequence: CASSLGISYEQYF.

Note on this clone: Other DNA sequences within the sample encode an identical CDR3. V usage is TRBV2 and J usage is TRBJ1-2; a weak D match, TRBD1 (5 bases). Looked up from germline, CDR1 is SNHLY and CDR2 is FYNNEI. The V and J ends lost 6 bases and 3 bases respectively, with 11 bases between them. There are 13 residues in the CDR3. Here the CDR3 reads CASRETDYYGYTF. The CDR3 DNA reads as TGTGCCAGCAGAGAGACAGACTACTATGGCTACACCTTC.

V usage is TRBV11-2 and J usage is TRBJ2-1; 11 bases match TRBD2. The V gene's germline CDR1 is SGHAT and CDR2 FQNNGV. V gave up 5 bases and J gave up 8 bases; unmatched junction bases: 11. The CDR3 sequence is 16 residues long. CDR3 sequence: CASSPHPSGRLYEQFF. The CDR3 coding sequence is TGTGCCAGCAGCCCCCATCCTAGCGGGAGGTTGTATGAGCAGTTCTTC.

The J gene is TRBJ2-3, the V gene TRBV5-4; D is undetermined. The V and J ends lost 9 bases and 0 bases respectively, with 8 bases between them. Germline V CDR1 and CDR2: SGHNT, YYREEE (reference sequence). CDR3 length: 12 residues. CDR3: CAIEESTDTQYF. CDR3 coding DNA: TGTGCCATTGAGGAGAGCACAGATACGCAGTATTTT.

This chain connects TRBV5-1 to TRBJ1-2; tentatively, D is TRBD1 (5 bases). The CDR3 length is 19 residues. V was clipped by 2 bases and J by 3 bases, with 26 bases between them. Germline loops: CDR1 SGHRS, CDR2 YFSETQ. The DNA of the CDR3 is TGCGCCAGCAGCTTATACAGGAGTCGCCCAGGGACCAGCGACTATGGCTACACCTTC. It specifies CASSLYRSRPGTSDYGYTF.

This clone was picked up a small number of times. The V gene is TRBV28, the J gene TRBJ2-5, with D possibly TRBD1 on 5 matching bases. Germline-derived CDR1 and CDR2 are MDHEN and SYDVKM. This CDR3 comprises 14 residues. V was cut by 6 bases and J by 5 bases, with 16 bases left in between. CDR3: CASSPVIGVETQYF. The CDR3 coding sequence is TGTGCCAGCAGCCCAGTGATAGGGGTGGAGACCCAGTACTTC.

This chain uses TRBV5-4 with TRBJ2-7; tentatively, D is TRBD2 (6 bases). Trimming removed 0 bases from V and 2 bases from J, with 9 bases in between. The CDR3 runs 14 residues. The germline CDR1 and CDR2 sequences are SGHNT and YYREEE (reference sequence). CDR3 amino acids: CASSLAAGAYEQYF. DNA of the CDR3: TGTGCCAGCAGCTTGGCAGCGGGTGCCTACGAGCAGTACTTC.

V gene TRBV4-1 combines with J gene TRBJ2-3, with a tentative D call TRBD2 (6 bases). Trimming pared 0 bases from V and 3 bases from J, leaving 16 bases between. This CDR3 is 17 amino acids long. The V gene's germline CDR1 is MGHRA and CDR2 YSYEKL. The CDR3 sequence is CASSQEAPGDLTDTQYF. The CDR3 region has the DNA TGCGCCAGCAGCCAAGAGGCCCCGGGAGATCTAACAGATACGCAGTATTTT.

V gene TRBV19 combines with J gene TRBJ2-7, with D perhaps assigned TRBD1 or TRBD2 (6 bases each). Between the trimmed V and J ends, which lost 3 bases and 4 bases, there was a span of 22 bases. There are 17 residues in the CDR3. CDR1 LNHDA and CDR2 SQIVND come from the germline V gene (reference sequence). The CDR3 sequence is CASSIREGGVVSYEQYF. In DNA form, the CDR3 reads TGTGCCAGTAGTATCCGCGAGGGGGGTGTCGTCAGTTACGAGCAGTACTTC.

The V and J genes are TRBV5-4 and TRBJ1-2; unclear D gene. V lost 3 bases and J 4 bases, leaving 16 bases between the germline ends. This CDR3 is built from 15 residues. Germline CDR1 reads SGHNT; CDR2 reads YYREEE (reference sequence). The CDR3 sequence: CASSSRTGGSYGYTF. CDR3 coding DNA: TGTGCCAGCAGCTCCAGGACCGGCGGTTCCTATGGCTACACCTTC.

This clone was counted only a few times. The chain combines TRBV6-6 with TRBJ2-7; TRBD1 or TRBD2 may be the D gene (5 bases each). Germline CDR1 reads MNHNY; CDR2 reads SVGAGI (reference sequence). Trimming removed 2 bases at V and 5 bases at J, with 13 bases between. The CDR3 has 14 amino acids. The CDR3 DNA follows: TGTGCCAGCAGTTACCCGGGACCGGCGAACGAGCAGTACTTC. Translation gives CASSYPGPANEQYF.

The DNA of the CDR3 is TGCGCCAGCAGCCAAGCCAACAGGGGAGTCTATGGCTACACCTTC. Its translation is CASSQANRGVYGYTF. The rearrangement links TRBV4-3 to TRBJ1-2, with 7 bases matching TRBD1. Germline CDR1 and CDR2: LGHNA and YSLEER. This CDR3 comprises 15 residues. V shed 1 base, J shed 4 bases, and the junction held 6 bases outside the gene matches.

This clone was seen a handful of times. This chain uses TRBV2 with TRBJ2-7, with D maybe TRBD1 (5 bases). V shed 7 bases and J shed 5 bases, with 18 bases lying between them. Germline-derived CDR1 and CDR2 are SNHLY and FYNNEI. The CDR3 runs to 14 residues. The CDR3 region has the DNA TGTGCCAGCATTTTCGTCCCAGGGTCGAACGAGCAGTACTTC. Residues: CASIFVPGSNEQYF.

This chain connects TRBV6-1 to TRBJ1-1, with TRBD1 as a possible D gene (6 bases). V dropped 1 base and J dropped 9 bases, with 9 bases sitting between them. This CDR3 comprises 12 residues. CDR1 is MNHNS and CDR2 is SASEGT in the germline V gene. CDR3: CASSEGGGQAFF. The CDR3 DNA is TGTGCCAGCAGTGAAGGGGGGGGGCAAGCTTTCTTT.

This rearrangement joins TRBV28 to TRBJ2-7; D is undetermined. V dropped 4 bases and J dropped 0 bases, with 13 bases sitting between them. The CDR3 extends over 15 amino acids. Per the germline V gene, CDR1 is MDHEN and CDR2 is SYDVKM. CDR3 protein: CASSSLVGSSYEQYF. In DNA form, the CDR3 reads TGTGCCAGCAGTTCGTTGGTAGGGTCCTCCTACGAGCAGTACTTC.

The V call is TRBV27, the J call TRBJ1-1, with D uncertain. V lost 3 bases and J 7 bases, leaving 6 bases between the germline ends. Germline CDR1 MNHEY, CDR2 SMNVEV (reference sequence). This CDR3 is 11 amino acids long. The CDR3 region has the DNA TGTGCCAGCAGTTTTGGGTTTGAAGCTTTCTTT. It encodes CASSFGFEAFF.

The chain combines TRBV4-3 with TRBJ1-2; D gene ambiguous. V was trimmed by 0 bases and J by 0 bases, leaving 8 bases between them. The germline V gene has CDR1 LGHNA and CDR2 YSLEER. The CDR3 runs 15 residues. The CDR3 loop is CASSQDLQANYGYTF. CDR3 coding DNA: TGCGCCAGCAGCCAAGATCTCCAGGCTAACTATGGCTACACCTTC.

V is TRBV7-2 and J is TRBJ2-7; 7 bases map to TRBD2. V shed 2 bases and J 0 bases; nucleotides not matched to a gene: 7. The CDR3 covers 16 residues. Germline V gene data show CDR1 as SGHTA and CDR2 as FQGNSA. This CDR3 is CASSLLGRGSSYEQYF. The DNA of the CDR3 is TGTGCCAGCAGCTTACTCGGGCGGGGGAGCTCCTACGAGCAGTACTTC.

The rearrangement joins TRBV13 to TRBJ2-7, with 9 bases matching TRBD2. CDR3 length: 12 residues. The germline V gene has CDR1 PRHDT and CDR2 FYEKMQ (reference sequence). Trimming cost V 5 bases and J 5 bases; bases outside gene matches: 1. The CDR3 loop reads CASSRTSDEQYF. In nucleotides, the CDR3 is TGTGCCAGCAGCCGGACTAGCGACGAGCAGTACTTC.